This T cell receptor beta chain was identified in a study of molecular identifiers for immune sequencing clone quantification. General study points: Clones above 20 RNA copies contained over 97% of effector molecules but under 1% of naive ones.

This CDR3 has 16 amino acids. Germline V gene data show CDR1 as MNHEY and CDR2 as SMNVEV (reference sequence). Trimming at V came to 5 bases and at J to 1 base, leaving 7 bases not matched to a gene. The bulk TCR libraries were made with methods described before and with listed TCR primers. TCRdb itself ran the PCR reads through MiXCR, one entry per CDR3 protein. The table lists over 8,000 distinct CDR3 sequences, about a sixth of them singletons. This clonotype was recorded at least ten times. Its antigen is not known. Naive CD8 T cells were FACS-sorted by CD8+CD4-CCR7+CD45RA+ markers. This clonotype was obtained from a human donor in good health. Some libraries in this study had Jurkat cell RNA spiked in. The rearrangement joins TRBV27 to TRBJ2-2, with 7 bases matching TRBD1. Sequenced: naive CD8+ T cells from blood, with Jurkat cell RNA spiked in. Subset specified: FACS-sorted CD8+CD4-CCR7+CD45RA+ naive T cells. The CDR3 bases are TGTGCCAGCAGTCTACTACAGGGGAAGAACACCGGGGAGCTGTTTTTT. Residues: CASSLLQGKNTGELFF.